One and the same sample provided the 24 T cell receptor beta chains below, sequenced in a study of T cell responses to AZD1222 COVID-19 vaccine. Clones were read by immunoSEQ multiplex PCR, and TCRdb kept only the in-frame ones, dropping some. The sample carries roughly 70,000 clones, around 82% recorded once. The specimen comprised peripheral blood, sampled on day 0 of AZD1222 vaccination. The receptors were gathered from an adult in good health.

The table lists this clone with many counts. The gene calls are TRBV28 and TRBJ2-7, with D perhaps matching TRBD1 (6 bases). V was shortened by 5 bases and J by 2 bases, with 19 bases between the two germline ends. The CDR3 contains 16 residues. CDR1 is MDHEN, CDR2 SYDVKM, per germline. Here the CDR3 DNA reads TGTGCCAGCAGTCGCCTGGGAGACAGGCGAGCCTACGAGCAGTACTTC. Protein sequence: CASSRLGDRRAYEQYF.

The V and J genes are TRBV5-6 and TRBJ2-3; perhaps TRBD1 as D (7 bases). CDR3 size: 18 residues. The V end was cut by 4 bases, the J end by 4 bases, with 25 bases between. CDR1 is SGHDT and CDR2 is YYEEEE in the germline V gene. CDR3 DNA: TGTGCCAGCAGCCACCTCCTCAGGGGGGCGCAGATCTCAGATACGCAGTATTTT. Amino acids: CASSHLLRGAQISDTQYF. Based on the CDR3 plus reference TRBV5-6 and TRBJ2-3, the full variable domain is DAGVTQSPTHLIKTRGQQVTLRCSPKSGHDTVSWYQQALGQGPQFIFQYYEEEERQRGNFPDRFSGHQFPNYSSELNVNALLLGDSALYLCASSHLLRGAQISDTQYFGPGTRLTVL.

In DNA, the CDR3 is TGTGCCAGCAGTTTAACCGGGTACGAGCAGTACTTC. Amino acids: CASSLTGYEQYF. The V gene is TRBV28, the J gene TRBJ2-7; D uncertain. The germline V and J ends were trimmed by 2 bases and 4 bases, with 6 bases remaining between them. This CDR3 has 12 amino acids. Germline CDR1 is MDHEN and CDR2 is SYDVKM. Drawing the rest from reference TRBV28 and TRBJ2-7, the complete variable domain is DVKVTQSSRYLVKRTGEKVFLECVQDMDHENMFWYRQDPGLGLRLIYFSYDVKMKEKGDIPEGYSVSREKKERFSLILESASTNQTSMYLCASSLTGYEQYFGPGTRLTVT.

The genes are TRBV11-3 and TRBJ2-7; 12 bases line up with TRBD1. Germline V gene data show CDR1 as SGHNT and CDR2 as YENEEA. The ends lost 8 bases at V and 6 bases at J; junction bases unmatched: 8. The CDR3 length is 14 residues. The CDR3 region is CASATGTGGSEQYF. CDR3 sequence (DNA): TGTGCCAGCGCAACCGGGACAGGGGGCTCCGAGCAGTACTTC.

This chain connects TRBV15 to TRBJ1-1; D gene unclear. CDR1 and CDR2 (germline): LNHNV, YYDKDF (reference sequence). With 0 bases removed from V and 8 bases from J, the gap between germline ends came to 7 bases. The CDR3 has 12 residues. The CDR3 reads CATSRDQQEAFF. CDR3 in DNA: TGTGCCACCAGCAGAGATCAGCAGGAAGCTTTCTTT.

The CDR3, as DNA: TGTGCCAGCAGCTTAGTAGGGGGCATCTATGGCTACACCTTC. Encoded protein: CASSLVGGIYGYTF. The V call is TRBV7-2, the J call TRBJ1-2; 7 bases map to TRBD1. V was clipped by 1 base and J by 4 bases; unmatched bases: 3. Looked up from germline, CDR1 is SGHTA and CDR2 is FQGNSA. The CDR3 loop spans 14 amino acids.

In nucleotides, the CDR3 is TGTGCCAGCAGTGGGAACTATGGCTACACCTTC. Translated, it gives CASSGNYGYTF. This chain links TRBV9 with TRBJ1-2; D call uncertain. This CDR3 has 11 residues. V was trimmed by 5 bases and J by 2 bases, leaving 4 bases between them. Per the germline V gene, CDR1 is SGDLS and CDR2 is YYNGEE.

The chain has TRBV7-9 and TRBJ1-6; TRBD1 matches at 9 bases. Germline V gives CDR1 SEHNR, CDR2 FQNEAQ (reference sequence). This CDR3 has 14 amino acids. Trimming took 5 bases from V and 15 from J; bases not matched to a gene: 11. The DNA for the CDR3 is TGTGCCAGCAGCCATCCGGGACAGGGTCAATTCCTCCACTTT. It encodes CASSHPGQGQFLHF. Together with reference TRBV7-9 and TRBJ1-6, the CDR3 gives the full variable domain: DTGVSQNPRHKITKRGQNVTFRCDPISEHNRLYWYRQTLGQGPEFLTYFQNEAQLEKSRLLSDRFSAERPKGSFSTLEIQRTEQGDSAMYLCASSHPGQGQFLHFGNGTRLTVT.

This sequence joins TRBV7-2 and TRBJ2-1; TRBD1 agrees at 9 bases. This CDR3 comprises 14 residues. Germline CDR1 reads SGHTA; CDR2 reads FQGNSA. V trimming: 5 bases; J trimming: 7 bases; junction bases outside the gene matches: 6. CDR3 in DNA: TGTGCCAGCAGCCCCGAACAGGGGGCAAATGAGCAGTTCTTC. This sequence encodes CASSPEQGANEQFF.

V gene TRBV7-3 combines with J gene TRBJ2-1; D may be TRBD2 (5 bases). From germline, CDR1 is SGHTA and CDR2 FQGTGA. V was trimmed by 4 bases and J by 0 bases, leaving 10 bases between them. The CDR3 is made up of 15 amino acids. CDR3 protein: CASSYGVRSYNEQFF. CDR3 sequence (DNA): TGTGCCAGCAGCTACGGGGTCCGCTCCTACAATGAGCAGTTCTTC.

This chain links TRBV21-1 with TRBJ2-5; the table calls TRBD2, which could not be checked here. TRBV21-1 is a listed pseudogene. The CDR3 is 13 amino acids. CDR3 amino acids: CASSNLREETQYF. CDR3 bases: TGTGCCAGCAGCAATTTGAGGGAAGAGACCCAGTACTTC.

V and J are TRBV6-5 and TRBJ1-2; 10 nucleotides align to TRBD1. The CDR3 is 13 amino acids. The V and J ends lost 5 bases and 8 bases, in that order; junction bases with no gene match: 5. Germline CDR1 reads MNHEY; CDR2 reads SVGAGI. CDR3 residues: CASSRDRGGGYTF. Here the CDR3 DNA reads TGTGCCAGCAGTCGGGACAGGGGTGGAGGCTACACCTTC.

The chain has TRBV15 and TRBJ2-1, with D perhaps TRBD2 (5 bases). The CDR3 extends over 16 amino acids. V shed 4 bases and J shed 5 bases, with 18 bases lying between them. Germline lookup yields CDR1 LNHNV and CDR2 YYDKDF (reference sequence). The CDR3 spells CATSIQGLGFDNEQFF. The CDR3 DNA sequence: TGTGCCACCAGCATCCAAGGACTCGGTTTCGACAATGAGCAGTTCTTC.

The gene calls are TRBV5-6 and TRBJ1-3; TRBD1 aligns across 7 bases. The CDR3 is 15 amino acids. V was pared by 7 bases and J by 2 bases, with 9 bases of the junction left unmatched. Germline assignment: CDR1 SGHDT and CDR2 YYEEEE. CDR3 in DNA: TGTGCCAGCGCCGTAACAGGGGACCCTGGAAACACCATATATTTT. It specifies CASAVTGDPGNTIYF.

The chain combines TRBV3-1 (or the pseudogene TRBV3-2) with TRBJ2-7; D gene unclear. The germline V and J ends were trimmed by 4 bases and 6 bases, with 19 bases remaining between them. This CDR3 spans 15 amino acids. CDR1 LGHDT and CDR2 YNNKEL come from the germline V gene (reference sequence). In nucleotides, the CDR3 is TGTGCCAGCAGCCCCCCCGCGGCCCCTCGGGCCGAGCAGTACTTC. Protein sequence: CASSPPAAPRAEQYF.

The CDR3 loop is CATSDRTGLGETQYF. The CDR3 bases are TGTGCCACCAGTGACCGAACAGGGTTAGGGGAGACCCAGTACTTC. V gene TRBV24-1 combines with J gene TRBJ2-5, with a possible D match to TRBD1 (6 bases). This CDR3 is built from 15 residues. Trimming removed 4 bases at V and 5 bases at J, with 16 bases between. CDR1 KGHDR and CDR2 SFDVKD come from the germline V gene.

CDR3 DNA sequence: TGTGCCACTGACCGGCCGGGTCCCGACAATGAGCAGTTCTTC. This encodes CATDRPGPDNEQFF. The V gene is TRBV5-5, the J gene TRBJ2-1; D unclear. Trimming took off 9 bases at V and 5 bases at J, with 18 bases between the two ends. The germline CDR1 and CDR2 sequences are SGHKS and YYEKEE (reference sequence). The CDR3 has 14 amino acids.

The chain recombines TRBV2 with TRBJ2-5; 8 bases map to TRBD2. Looked up from germline, CDR1 is SNHLY and CDR2 is FYNNEI. Trimming removed 7 bases from V and 5 bases from J; junction bases left unmatched: 9. This CDR3 contains 14 residues. CDR3 sequence: CASNVGGAWETQYF. CDR3 DNA: TGTGCCAGCAACGTCGGGGGGGCTTGGGAGACCCAGTACTTC.

V gene TRBV6-5 combines with J gene TRBJ2-2; D gene uncertain. Trimming removed 6 bases from V and 0 bases from J, with 11 bases in between. Per the germline V gene, CDR1 is MNHEY and CDR2 is SVGAGI. The CDR3 is made up of 15 amino acids. The CDR3 region has the DNA TGTGCCAGCAGGGTCGGTTCGCCGAACACCGGGGAGCTGTTTTTT. Translated, it gives CASRVGSPNTGELFF.

The table lists this clone with a few counts. The genes are TRBV4-3 and TRBJ2-1; TRBD2 aligns across 15 bases. The J segment lost 1 base and the V segment lost 2 bases, leaving 3 bases of the junction unmatched. This CDR3 spans 18 amino acids. Germline V lookup: CDR1 LGHNA, CDR2 YSLEER. The CDR3 region is CASSQWTSGGVSYNEQFF. CDR3 sequence (DNA): TGCGCCAGCAGCCAATGGACTAGCGGGGGGGTATCCTACAATGAGCAGTTCTTC.

The rearrangement joins TRBV11-2 to TRBJ2-3; D is possibly TRBD1 (5 bases). CDR1 is SGHAT and CDR2 is FQNNGV in the germline V gene. Trimming shortened V by 5 bases and J by 1 base, and 16 bases separated the two germline ends. The CDR3 runs 16 residues. The CDR3 loop reads CASSPWSPRGTDTQYF. DNA for the CDR3: TGTGCCAGCAGCCCTTGGTCCCCCAGGGGCACAGATACGCAGTATTTT. The whole variable domain, filled in from reference TRBV11-2 and TRBJ2-3, reads EAGVAQSPRYKIIEKRQSVAFWCNPISGHATLYWYQQILGQGPKLLIQFQNNGVVDDSQLPKDRFSAERLKGVDSTLKIQPAKLEDSAVYLCASSPWSPRGTDTQYFGPGTRLTVL.

This clone has only a few counts. The rearrangement joins TRBV27 to TRBJ1-6, with TRBD1 as a possible D gene (5 bases). This CDR3 contains 14 residues. The V gene lost 2 bases and the J gene lost 12 bases, with 14 bases spanning the gap. The V gene's germline CDR1 is MNHEY and CDR2 SMNVEV (reference sequence). The CDR3 DNA reads TGTGCCAGCAGTTTAAGCACAGGTTTAGTACCCCTCCACTTT. Its protein product is CASSLSTGLVPLHF.

Here the CDR3 reads CAIGEGPPYNEQFF. The CDR3 bases are TGTGCCATCGGGGAGGGGCCGCCCTACAATGAGCAGTTCTTC. The chain is built from TRBV10-3 and TRBJ2-1; 7 nucleotides align to TRBD2. The CDR3 is 14 residues long. Germline CDR1 ENHRY, CDR2 SYGVKD. Germline trimming cut 8 bases from V and 2 bases from J; bases unmatched to any gene: 6.

The chain employs TRBV9 and TRBJ2-5; D remains ambiguous. The V end lost 0 bases, the J end lost 1 base, and 7 bases lay between the germline ends. The CDR3 spans 14 residues. CDR1 SGDLS and CDR2 YYNGEE come from the germline V gene. The CDR3 DNA reads as TGTGCCAGCAGCGTAGAGGGATTCCAAGAGACCCAGTACTTC. As protein: CASSVEGFQETQYF.